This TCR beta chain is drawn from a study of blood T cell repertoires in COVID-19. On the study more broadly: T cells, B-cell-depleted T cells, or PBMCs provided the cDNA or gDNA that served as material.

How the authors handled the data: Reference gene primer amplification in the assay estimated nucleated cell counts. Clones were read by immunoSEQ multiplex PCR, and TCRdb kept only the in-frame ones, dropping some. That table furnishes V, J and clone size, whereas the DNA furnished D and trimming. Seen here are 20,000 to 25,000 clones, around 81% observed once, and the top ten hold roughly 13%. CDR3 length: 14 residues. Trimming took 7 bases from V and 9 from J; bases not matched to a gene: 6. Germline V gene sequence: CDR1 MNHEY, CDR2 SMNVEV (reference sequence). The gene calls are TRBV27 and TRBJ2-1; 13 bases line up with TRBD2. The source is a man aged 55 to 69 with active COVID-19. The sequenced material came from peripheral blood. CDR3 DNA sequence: TGTGCCAGCAAGAGACTAGCGGGAGGCGGTGAGCAGTTCTTC. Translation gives CASKRLAGGGEQFF.